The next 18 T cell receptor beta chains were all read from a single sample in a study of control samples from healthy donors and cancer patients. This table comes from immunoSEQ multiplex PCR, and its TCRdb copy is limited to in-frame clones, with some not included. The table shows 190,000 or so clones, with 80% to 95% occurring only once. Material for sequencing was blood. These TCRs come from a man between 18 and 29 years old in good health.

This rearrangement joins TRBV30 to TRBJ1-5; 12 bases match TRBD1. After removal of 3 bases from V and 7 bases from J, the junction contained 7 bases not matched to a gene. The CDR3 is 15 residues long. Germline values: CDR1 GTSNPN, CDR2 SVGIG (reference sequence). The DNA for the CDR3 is TGTGCCTGGAGCCCTGGGACAGGGGGCTACCAGCCCCAGCATTTT. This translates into CAWSPGTGGYQPQHF.

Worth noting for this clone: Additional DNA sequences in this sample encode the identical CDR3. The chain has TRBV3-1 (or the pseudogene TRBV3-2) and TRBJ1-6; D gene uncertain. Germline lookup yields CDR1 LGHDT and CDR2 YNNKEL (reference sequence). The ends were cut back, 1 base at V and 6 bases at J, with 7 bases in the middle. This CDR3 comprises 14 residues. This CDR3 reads CASSQGVTNSPLHF. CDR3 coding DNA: TGTGCCAGCAGCCAAGGGGTAACTAATTCACCCCTCCACTTT.

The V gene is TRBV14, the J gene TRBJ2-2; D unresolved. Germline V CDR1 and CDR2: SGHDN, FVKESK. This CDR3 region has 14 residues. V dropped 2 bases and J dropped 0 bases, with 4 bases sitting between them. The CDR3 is CASSQLPNTGELFF. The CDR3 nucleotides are TGTGCCAGCAGCCAACTACCGAACACCGGGGAGCTGTTTTTT.

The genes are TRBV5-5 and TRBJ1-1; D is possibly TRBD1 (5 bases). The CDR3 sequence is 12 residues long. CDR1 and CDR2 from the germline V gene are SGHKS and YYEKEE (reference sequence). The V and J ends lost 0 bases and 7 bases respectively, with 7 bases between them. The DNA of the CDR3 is TGTGCCAGCAGCTTGGCCGACAGTGAAGCTTTCTTT. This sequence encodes CASSLADSEAFF.

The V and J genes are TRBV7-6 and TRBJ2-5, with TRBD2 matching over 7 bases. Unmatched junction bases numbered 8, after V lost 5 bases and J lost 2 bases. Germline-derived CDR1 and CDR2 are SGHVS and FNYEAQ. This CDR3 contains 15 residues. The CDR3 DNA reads TGTGCCAGCAGCCCCAATGGGAGGGGTCAAGAGACCCAGTACTTC. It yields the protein CASSPNGRGQETQYF.

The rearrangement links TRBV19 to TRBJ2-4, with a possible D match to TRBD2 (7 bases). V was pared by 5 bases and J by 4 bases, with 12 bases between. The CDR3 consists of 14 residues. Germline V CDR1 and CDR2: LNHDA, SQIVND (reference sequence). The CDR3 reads CASSWRGPKNIQYF. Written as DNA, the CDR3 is TGTGCCAGTAGTTGGCGGGGGCCGAAAAACATTCAGTACTTC.

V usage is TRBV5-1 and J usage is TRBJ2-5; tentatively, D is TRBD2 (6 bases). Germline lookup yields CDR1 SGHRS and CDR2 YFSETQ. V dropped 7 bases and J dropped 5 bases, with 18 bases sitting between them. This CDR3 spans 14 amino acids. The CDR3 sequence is CASRRDFGGETQYF. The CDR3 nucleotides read TGCGCCAGCCGCCGGGACTTCGGCGGGGAGACCCAGTACTTC.

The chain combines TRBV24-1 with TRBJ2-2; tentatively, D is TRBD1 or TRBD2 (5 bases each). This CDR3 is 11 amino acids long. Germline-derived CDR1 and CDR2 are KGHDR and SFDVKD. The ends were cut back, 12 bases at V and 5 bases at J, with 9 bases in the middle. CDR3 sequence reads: CAVGETGELFF. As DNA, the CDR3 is TGTGCCGTGGGGGAGACCGGGGAGCTGTTTTTT.

CDR3 bases: TGTGCCAGTAGTATCGTACAGGCTAATGAAAAACTGTTTTTT. Its protein is CASSIVQANEKLFF. The chain combines TRBV19 with TRBJ1-4; a possible D gene is TRBD1 (5 bases). From germline, CDR1 is LNHDA and CDR2 SQIVND (reference sequence). Trimming removed 3 bases from V and 3 bases from J, with 8 bases in between. This CDR3 has 14 amino acids.

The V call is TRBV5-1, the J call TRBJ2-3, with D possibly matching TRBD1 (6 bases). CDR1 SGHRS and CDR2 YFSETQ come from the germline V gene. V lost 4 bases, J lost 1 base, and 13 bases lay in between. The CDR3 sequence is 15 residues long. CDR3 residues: CASSPQGTRTDTQYF. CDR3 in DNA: TGCGCCAGCAGCCCACAGGGTACTCGCACAGATACGCAGTATTTT.

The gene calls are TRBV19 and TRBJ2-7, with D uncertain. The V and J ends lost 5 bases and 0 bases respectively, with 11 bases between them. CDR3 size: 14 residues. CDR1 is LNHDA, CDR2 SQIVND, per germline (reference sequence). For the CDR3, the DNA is TGTGCCAGTAGTCAGGCTTTCACCTCCTACGAGCAGTACTTC. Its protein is CASSQAFTSYEQYF.

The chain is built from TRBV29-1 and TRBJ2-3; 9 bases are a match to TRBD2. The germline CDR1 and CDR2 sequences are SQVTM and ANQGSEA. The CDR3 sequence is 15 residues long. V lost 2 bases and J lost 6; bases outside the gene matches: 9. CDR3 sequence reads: CSVEWRGGRSDTQYF. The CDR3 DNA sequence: TGCAGCGTTGAATGGCGGGGGGGCCGGTCGGATACGCAGTATTTT.

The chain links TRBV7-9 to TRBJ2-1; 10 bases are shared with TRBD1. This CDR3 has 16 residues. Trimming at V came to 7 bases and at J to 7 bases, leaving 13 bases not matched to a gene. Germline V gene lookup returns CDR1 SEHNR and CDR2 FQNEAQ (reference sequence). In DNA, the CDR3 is TGTGCCAGCACCGAGCTAGGGACAGGGGCAATGAATGAGCAGTTCTTC. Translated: CASTELGTGAMNEQFF.

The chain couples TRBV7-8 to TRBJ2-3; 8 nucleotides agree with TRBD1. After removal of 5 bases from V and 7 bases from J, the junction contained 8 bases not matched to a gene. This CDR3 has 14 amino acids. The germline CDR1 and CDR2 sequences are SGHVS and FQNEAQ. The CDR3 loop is CASSVGTGFYTQYF. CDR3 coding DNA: TGTGCCAGCAGCGTCGGGACAGGCTTTTATACGCAGTATTTT.

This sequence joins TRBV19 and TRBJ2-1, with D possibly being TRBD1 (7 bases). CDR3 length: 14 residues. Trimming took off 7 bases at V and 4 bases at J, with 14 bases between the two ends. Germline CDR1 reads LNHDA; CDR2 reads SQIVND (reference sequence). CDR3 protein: CASKEGAGYNEQFF. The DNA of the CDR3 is TGTGCCAGTAAGGAGGGGGCCGGGTACAATGAGCAGTTCTTC.

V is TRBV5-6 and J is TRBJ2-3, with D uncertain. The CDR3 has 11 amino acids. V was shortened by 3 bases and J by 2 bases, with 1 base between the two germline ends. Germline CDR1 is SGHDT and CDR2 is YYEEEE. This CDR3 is CASSSTDTQYF. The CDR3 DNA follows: TGTGCCAGCAGCTCCACAGATACGCAGTATTTT.

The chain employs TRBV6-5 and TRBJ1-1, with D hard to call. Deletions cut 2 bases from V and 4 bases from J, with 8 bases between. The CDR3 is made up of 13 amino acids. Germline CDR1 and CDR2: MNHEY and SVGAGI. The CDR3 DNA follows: TGTGCCAGCAGTTACGAAGGAGGCACTGAAGCTTTCTTT. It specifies CASSYEGGTEAFF.

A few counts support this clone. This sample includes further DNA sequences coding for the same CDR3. The CDR3 loop reads CASSGGRPEAFF. The CDR3 DNA is TGTGCCAGCAGTGGAGGGAGACCTGAAGCTTTCTTT. The rearrangement joins TRBV2 to TRBJ1-1; D is unresolved. Germline CDR1 SNHLY, CDR2 FYNNEI. The germline V and J ends were trimmed by 4 bases and 6 bases, with 9 bases remaining between them. There are 12 residues in the CDR3.